These 28 T cell receptor beta chains came from one sample sequenced in a study of blood T cell repertoires in COVID-19 (dated by TCRdb to 2020 to 2022). Libraries were prepared through the immunoSEQ multiplex PCR assay. TCRdb holds this immuneACCESS table with in-frame rearrangements only. Some clones are missing; in checked studies, unresolved V genes explain under half, and the rest has no known cause. This sample lists around 330,000 clones; about 87% were detected once. The ten most abundant clones make up about 9.8% of the sample. The sample taken for sequencing was PBMCs or T cells enriched from blood (not recorded which). The receptors here all came from a woman aged 18-30 years who had recovered from COVID-19.

This chain connects TRBV9 to TRBJ1-2; maybe TRBD1 (6 bases). CDR1 SGDLS and CDR2 YYNGEE come from the germline V gene. Deletions cut 1 base from V and 8 bases from J, with 18 bases between. The CDR3 has 15 residues. The CDR3 region has the DNA TGTGCCAGCAGCGTATCCAGGGGCCAACTATCCGGCTACACCTTC. Translated: CASSVSRGQLSGYTF.

The chain uses TRBV11-3 and TRBJ2-3; D is perhaps TRBD2 (6 bases). CDR3 length equals 14 residues. CDR1 is SGHNT, CDR2 YENEEA, per germline. The ends were cut back, 5 bases at V and 6 bases at J, with 15 bases in the middle. The CDR3 nucleotides read TGTGCCAGCAGCCTTGCCGTGGGGGGTGATACGCAGTATTTT. Translation: CASSLAVGGDTQYF.

The gene calls are TRBV7-9 and TRBJ1-4, with D perhaps matching TRBD1 (5 bases). V gave up 6 bases and J gave up 5 bases, with 16 bases separating them. In germline, CDR1 is SEHNR, CDR2 FQNEAQ (reference sequence). This CDR3 spans 15 amino acids. In DNA, the CDR3 is TGTGCCAGCAGTTCCACGGGGGAGAGCAATGAAAAACTGTTTTTT. Encoded protein: CASSSTGESNEKLFF.

V usage is TRBV28 and J usage is TRBJ1-5; D unresolved. Germline V gene lookup returns CDR1 MDHEN and CDR2 SYDVKM. The CDR3 covers 8 residues. The V end lost 5 bases, the J end lost 16 bases, and 6 bases lay between the germline ends. The CDR3 sequence is CASSPTHF. Here the CDR3 DNA reads TGTGCCAGCAGTCCCACACATTTT.

The rearrangement links TRBV19 to TRBJ1-1; D might be TRBD1 (6 bases). This CDR3 is built from 13 residues. The V and J ends lost 7 bases and 5 bases respectively, with 14 bases between them. Germline V gives CDR1 LNHDA, CDR2 SQIVND (reference sequence). CDR3 protein: CASILQGYTEAFF. CDR3 bases: TGTGCCAGTATTTTACAGGGATATACTGAAGCTTTCTTT.

This clone was seen once. This sequence joins TRBV7-9 and TRBJ1-4, with 9 bases aligning to TRBD1. The germline V gene has CDR1 SEHNR and CDR2 FQNEAQ (reference sequence). With V trimmed by 7 bases and J by 4 bases, 16 bases remained unmatched. There are 18 residues in the CDR3. As DNA, the CDR3 is TGTGCCAGCATCGTCTGGGGCGGGACAGGGCTTCTTAATGAAAAACTGTTTTTT. It is translated as CASIVWGGTGLLNEKLFF. The full variable domain, completed using reference TRBV7-9 and TRBJ1-4, is DTGVSQNPRHKITKRGQNVTFRCDPISEHNRLYWYRQTLGQGPEFLTYFQNEAQLEKSRLLSDRFSAERPKGSFSTLEIQRTEQGDSAMYLCASIVWGGTGLLNEKLFFGSGTQLSVL.

The CDR3 protein is CSASMGSHNEQFF. CDR3 nucleotides: TGCAGTGCTAGTATGGGGAGCCACAATGAGCAGTTCTTC. The chain employs TRBV20-1 and TRBJ2-1, with TRBD2 as a possible D gene (5 bases). Per germline, CDR1 DFQATT and CDR2 SNEGSKA (reference sequence). V was trimmed by 3 bases and J by 5 bases, leaving 11 bases between them. The CDR3 sequence is 13 residues long.

The sample holds a few counts of this clone. V usage is TRBV4-1 and J usage is TRBJ1-2; D unresolved. Trimming cost V 5 bases and J 0 bases, with 10 bases left between them. Germline V gene lookup returns CDR1 MGHRA and CDR2 YSYEKL. The CDR3 extends over 14 amino acids. The CDR3: CASSLTTANYGYTF. CDR3 bases: TGCGCCAGCAGCTTAACCACAGCTAACTATGGCTACACCTTC.

This chain links TRBV5-1 with TRBJ1-2; 9 bases fit TRBD1. The CDR3 sequence is 17 residues long. In germline, CDR1 is SGHRS, CDR2 YFSETQ. V lost 5 bases and J lost 1; bases outside the gene matches: 12. DNA for the CDR3: TGCGCCAGCAGTCGCGGGACAGGGCGGTTTATTAACTATGGCTACACCTTC. This codes for CASSRGTGRFINYGYTF.

The chain recombines TRBV30 with TRBJ1-6; 7 nucleotides match TRBD1. Germline CDR1 and CDR2: GTSNPN and SVGIG (reference sequence). The CDR3 runs to 13 residues. Trimming at V came to 7 bases and at J to 8 bases, leaving 8 bases not matched to a gene. The CDR3 region has the DNA TGTGCCTTCCAACAGGGGTGGTATTCACCCCTCCACTTT. Amino acids: CAFQQGWYSPLHF.

The rearrangement joins TRBV4-1 to TRBJ2-1; 9 nucleotides agree with TRBD2. The germline gives CDR1 MGHRA, CDR2 YSYEKL. There are 19 residues in the CDR3. With V trimmed by 1 base and J by 9 bases, 19 bases remained unmatched. CDR3 amino acids: CASSQGRIWGVAGVSEQFF. The DNA of the CDR3 is TGCGCCAGCAGCCAAGGACGCATCTGGGGCGTAGCGGGAGTCTCTGAGCAGTTCTTC.

The CDR3 DNA follows: TGTGCCAGCAGTGGTGGGACAGGGGCAGCATCCTACGAGCAGTACTTC. Its translation is CASSGGTGAASYEQYF. The chain carries TRBV6-1 and TRBJ2-7, with TRBD1 matching over 10 bases. The J segment lost 1 base and the V segment lost 4 bases, leaving 7 bases of the junction unmatched. This CDR3 comprises 16 residues. Germline V gene lookup returns CDR1 MNHNS and CDR2 SASEGT.

The genes are TRBV4-3 and TRBJ1-4, with 7 positions matching TRBD1. The germline V gene encodes CDR1 LGHNA and CDR2 YSLEER. Trimming at V came to 1 base and at J to 5 bases, leaving 7 bases not matched to a gene. The CDR3 contains 16 residues. The CDR3 protein is CASSQAPQGLNEKLFF. CDR3 bases: TGCGCCAGCAGCCAAGCTCCACAGGGGTTGAATGAAAAACTGTTTTTT.

The chain has TRBV7-3 and TRBJ2-1; TRBD2 is a possible D gene (6 bases). This CDR3 contains 15 residues. Trimming removed 2 bases from V and 5 bases from J, with 13 bases in between. Germline V gene lookup returns CDR1 SGHTA and CDR2 FQGTGA. The CDR3 DNA sequence: TGTGCCAGCAGCTTAGCCGGGAGCCGGGACAATGAGCAGTTCTTC. Protein sequence: CASSLAGSRDNEQFF. Full variable domain (outside the CDR3, taken from reference TRBV7-3 and TRBJ2-1): GAGVSQTPSNKVTEKGKYVELRCDPISGHTALYWYRQSLGQGPEFLIYFQGTGAADDSGLPNDRFFAVRPEGSVSTLKIQRTERGDSAVYLCASSLAGSRDNEQFFGPGTRLTVL.

The chain uses TRBV5-4 and TRBJ1-3, with TRBD1 as a possible D gene (6 bases). CDR3 length: 16 residues. In germline, CDR1 is SGHNT, CDR2 YYREEE (reference sequence). V lost 0 bases and J 0 bases, leaving 10 bases between the germline ends. Here the CDR3 DNA reads TGTGCCAGCAGCTTGGGGGGGCTCAACTCTGGAAACACCATATATTTT. It yields the protein CASSLGGLNSGNTIYF.

This clone was picked up one time. This chain joins TRBV5-1 and TRBJ1-4; the match to TRBD1 covers 7 bases. V lost 0 bases and J lost 6; bases outside the gene matches: 5. The CDR3 spans 15 residues. Germline V gene sequence: CDR1 SGHRS, CDR2 YFSETQ. Here the CDR3 DNA reads TGCGCCAGCAGCTTGGCCCCCGGGACAGATGAAAAACTGTTTTTT. Translation gives CASSLAPGTDEKLFF.

This rearrangement joins TRBV5-6 to TRBJ2-1, with 8 nucleotides matching TRBD2. V was clipped by 4 bases and J by 4 bases; unmatched bases: 10. The CDR3 totals 16 residues. Germline lookup yields CDR1 SGHDT and CDR2 YYEEEE. In nucleotides, the CDR3 is TGTGCCAGCAGCGATCTAATTAGCGGGGAGTACAATGAGCAGTTCTTC. It translates to CASSDLISGEYNEQFF.

About this clone itself: The sample carries other DNA sequences with the same CDR3. The chain joins TRBV12-3 or TRBV12-4 to TRBJ2-7; the D is unclear. The germline V and J ends were trimmed by 6 bases and 2 bases, with 5 bases remaining between them. This CDR3 is 11 amino acids long. The CDR3 protein is CASSSAYEQYF. The CDR3 DNA follows: TGTGCCAGCAGCTCTGCCTACGAGCAGTACTTC.

CDR3 in DNA: TGTGCCAGCAGCCAAGAGGGGGGGACAGGCCTTAAGGGCACTGAAGCTTTCTTT. It yields the protein CASSQEGGTGLKGTEAFF. V and J are TRBV3-1 (or the pseudogene TRBV3-2) and TRBJ1-1; 8 positions agree with TRBD1. Germline assignment: CDR1 LGHDT and CDR2 YNNKEL (reference sequence). The CDR3 sequence is 18 residues long. V trimming: 0 bases; J trimming: 4 bases; junction bases outside the gene matches: 13.

The rearrangement links TRBV6-5 to TRBJ1-1; tentative D call: TRBD1 (6 bases). The V and J ends lost 4 bases and 4 bases respectively, with 13 bases between them. Per the germline V gene, CDR1 is MNHEY and CDR2 is SVGAGI. This CDR3 has 14 amino acids. The DNA for the CDR3 is TGTGCCAGCAGTTTGGCAGGGGCCGGCACTGAAGCTTTCTTT. This codes for CASSLAGAGTEAFF.

The genes are TRBV29-1 and TRBJ2-1; tentatively, D is TRBD1 (6 bases). Trimming pared 3 bases from V and 4 bases from J, leaving 10 bases between. This CDR3 comprises 13 residues. Germline CDR1 SQVTM, CDR2 ANQGSEA. CDR3 region: CSVDITGYNEQFF. The DNA for the CDR3 is TGCAGCGTTGATATTACAGGGTACAATGAGCAGTTCTTC.

The gene calls are TRBV9 and TRBJ2-2; 9 positions match TRBD2. The germline CDR1 and CDR2 sequences are SGDLS and YYNGEE. With V trimmed by 0 bases and J by 0 bases, 3 bases remained unmatched. The CDR3 is 17 amino acids. The CDR3 bases are TGTGCCAGCAGCGTAGATAGCGGGGGCACGAACACCGGGGAGCTGTTTTTT. This codes for CASSVDSGGTNTGELFF.

The chain uses TRBV5-1 and TRBJ2-3, with TRBD2 matching over 8 bases. CDR1 is SGHRS, CDR2 YFSETQ, per germline. CDR3 length: 16 amino acids. The junction had 5 bases not matched to a gene; V was cut back by 0 bases and J by 2 bases. In nucleotides, the CDR3 is TGCGCCAGCAGCTTGGAAGTAGCGGGGTACACAGATACGCAGTATTTT. It is translated as CASSLEVAGYTDTQYF.

The chain joins TRBV28 to TRBJ1-5, with a possible D match to TRBD1 (6 bases). The V end lost 3 bases, the J end lost 1 base, and 16 bases lay between the germline ends. Germline V lookup: CDR1 MDHEN, CDR2 SYDVKM. This CDR3 has 17 residues. The CDR3 loop is CASSFPGDKGSNQPQHF. As DNA, the CDR3 is TGTGCCAGCAGTTTCCCAGGGGATAAAGGCAGCAATCAGCCCCAGCATTTT.

This chain links TRBV12-3 or TRBV12-4 with TRBJ1-1; no reliable D call. The CDR3 extends over 12 amino acids. V lost 5 bases to trimming and J lost 3 bases, with 7 bases between them. The CDR3 nucleotides read TGTGCCAGCAGTCCAGGATACACTGAAGCTTTCTTT. Residues: CASSPGYTEAFF.

This clone was seen a single time. This chain links TRBV5-1 with TRBJ2-3; D might be TRBD2 (5 bases). V was cut by 1 base and J by 1 base, with 7 bases left in between. The CDR3 is made up of 14 amino acids. From germline, CDR1 is SGHRS and CDR2 YFSETQ. CDR3 nucleotide sequence: TGCGCCAGCAGCTTGAACGGGGGCACAGATACGCAGTATTTT. The encoded protein is CASSLNGGTDTQYF.

The chain has TRBV9 and TRBJ2-5, with D tentatively TRBD1 (6 bases). This CDR3 is built from 13 residues. Trimming shortened V by 4 bases and J by 5 bases, and 12 bases separated the two germline ends. CDR1 SGDLS and CDR2 YYNGEE come from the germline V gene. The CDR3 loop is CASSSGQRETQYF. CDR3 nucleotides: TGTGCCAGCAGCTCCGGACAGCGGGAGACCCAGTACTTC. The full variable domain, with the rest looked up from reference TRBV9 and TRBJ2-5, is DSGVTQTPKHLITATGQRVTLRCSPRSGDLSVYWYQQSLDQGLQFLIQYYNGEERAKGNILERFSAQQFPDLHSELNLSSLELGDSALYFCASSSGQRETQYFGPGTRLLVL.

CDR3 DNA: TGCGCCAGCAGCCCAGGGAAGGGGAAAACAGATACGCAGTATTTT. Translating gives CASSPGKGKTDTQYF. The chain joins TRBV4-3 to TRBJ2-3, with D possibly TRBD1 on 5 matching bases. The V gene's germline CDR1 is LGHNA and CDR2 YSLEER. Trimming removed 4 bases from V and 3 bases from J, with 14 bases in between. The CDR3 loop spans 15 amino acids.